A single sample gave rise to the 8 T cell receptor beta chains below, sequenced in a study of blood T cell repertoires in COVID-19. TCRdb's table, derived via immunoSEQ multiplex PCR, lists solely in-frame clones and lacks some. This sample yields roughly 290,000 clones, of which 80% to 90% are seen a single time; over 2% belongs to the top ten. The specimen was PBMCs or T cells enriched from blood (not recorded which). Source of these receptors: a man aged 25-40 years who had recovered from COVID-19.

J is TRBJ1-1 and V is TRBV6-4; 10 bases are shared with TRBD1. The junction had 0 bases not matched to a gene; V was cut back by 0 bases and J by 5 bases. Germline values: CDR1 MRHNA, CDR2 SNTAGT. The CDR3 sequence is 14 residues long. CDR3 sequence: CASSDSDRGTEAFF. The CDR3 nucleotides read TGTGCCAGCAGTGACTCGGACAGGGGGACTGAAGCTTTCTTT.

The V gene is TRBV3-1 (or the pseudogene TRBV3-2), the J gene TRBJ1-1; D might be TRBD1 (5 bases). This CDR3 has 16 amino acids. Germline values: CDR1 LGHDT, CDR2 YNNKEL (reference sequence). The ends were cut back, 1 base at V and 0 bases at J, with 12 bases in the middle. CDR3 sequence (DNA): TGTGCCAGCAGCCAAGGGGGCCAGATCATGAACACTGAAGCTTTCTTT. Residues: CASSQGGQIMNTEAFF.

This rearrangement joins TRBV9 to TRBJ1-2, with TRBD1 identical over 11 bases. V lost 8 bases to trimming and J lost 4 bases; unmatched junction nucleotides: 4. The length of the CDR3 is 13 residues. From germline, CDR1 is SGDLS and CDR2 YYNGEE. CDR3 in DNA: TGTGCCAGTGGACAGGGGGCCTTCTATGGCTACACCTTC. As protein: CASGQGAFYGYTF.

V is TRBV3-1 (or the pseudogene TRBV3-2) and J is TRBJ2-5; weak D call: TRBD2 (5 bases). The CDR3 is 13 amino acids. Germline lookup yields CDR1 LGHDT and CDR2 YNNKEL (reference sequence). Trimming took off 3 bases at V and 5 bases at J, with 10 bases between the two ends. The DNA of the CDR3 is TGTGCCAGCAGCCAGAACCCGGGGGAGACCCAGTACTTC. This gives the protein CASSQNPGETQYF.

This chain joins TRBV18 and TRBJ2-7; perhaps TRBD2 as D (6 bases). Per the germline V gene, CDR1 is KGHSH and CDR2 is LQKENI. CDR3 length: 14 amino acids. V gave up 3 bases and J gave up 3 bases, with 12 bases separating them. The DNA for the CDR3 is TGTGCCAGCTCACCGTCGGCCGGGGGCTACGAGCAGTACTTC. This translates into CASSPSAGGYEQYF.

The gene calls are TRBV29-1 and TRBJ1-2; the match to TRBD1 covers 7 bases. Germline values: CDR1 SQVTM, CDR2 ANQGSEA. The CDR3 is 11 residues long. Trimming removed 6 bases from V and 6 bases from J; junction bases left unmatched: 4. CDR3 loop: CSVTQGNGYTF. The CDR3 coding sequence is TGCAGCGTCACACAGGGGAATGGCTACACCTTC.

This chain links TRBV20-1 with TRBJ2-1; 10 nucleotides align to TRBD2. The CDR3 spans 15 residues. Germline lookup yields CDR1 DFQATT and CDR2 SNEGSKA (reference sequence). The junction had 11 bases not matched to a gene; V was cut back by 3 bases and J by 9 bases. CDR3 sequence: CSASPPSGGYGEQFF. The CDR3 DNA reads as TGCAGTGCTAGTCCTCCTAGCGGGGGATACGGTGAGCAGTTCTTC.

The chain is built from TRBV6-5 and TRBJ2-5; possibly TRBD2 for D (6 bases). This CDR3 is 16 amino acids long. Germline lookup yields CDR1 MNHEY and CDR2 SVGAGI. Trimming removed 2 bases at V and 2 bases at J, with 15 bases between. The CDR3 DNA reads as TGTGCCAGCAGTTACCGGGGGTCTGGATCACAAGAGACCCAGTACTTC. Its translation is CASSYRGSGSQETQYF.